Below, one TCR beta chain is given with its context. These data come from a study of blood T cell repertoires in COVID-19. Study in general: Acute-phase and convalescent COVID-19 samples originated in the United States, Italy and Spain. T cells, B-cell-depleted T cells, or PBMCs supplied cDNA or gDNA.

CDR1 is SGHRS and CDR2 is YFSETQ in the germline V gene. Trimming cost V 0 bases and J 5 bases; bases outside gene matches: 6. The length of the CDR3 is 16 residues. In the source study's methods: For nucleated cells, counts were estimated from reference gene primer amplification. Assay used: immunoSEQ multiplex PCR; TCRdb lists only in-frame clones, some missing. Clone size and V and J calls were adopted from that table, with D and trimming inferred from the DNA. Of some 65,000 clones listed, around four fifths are singletons. The receptor was derived from a human donor in a cohort sampled during active COVID-19. The sequenced sample consisted of peripheral blood. This chain joins TRBV5-1 and TRBJ1-4; 8 bases align to TRBD1. The CDR3 nucleotides read TGCGCCAGCAGCTTGGGTCGACAGGGGTCAAATGAAAAACTGTTTTTT. Its translation is CASSLGRQGSNEKLFF.